This T cell receptor (beta chain) was profiled in a study of PD-1 blockade in classical Hodgkin lymphoma. Broader study findings: A significant rise in TCR diversity was seen by C4D1 for CD4+ cells but not for CD8+ cells.

Germline lookup yields CDR1 MDHEN and CDR2 SYDVKM. The CDR3 spans 14 residues. V shed 2 bases and J shed 5 bases, with 12 bases lying between them. Of note for this clone: The antigen remains undetermined.

Using immunoSEQ multiplex PCR, the repertoire was profiled, and TCRdb retains in-frame clones only, with some absent. The data hold under 20,000 clones, with 84% observed a single time. Exposure to brentuximab vedotin varied, and each patient had relapsed following autologous stem cell transplantation. The sequences come from peripheral blood mononuclear cells (PBMCs), collected at baseline. The TCR sequence derives from a human donor with classical Hodgkin lymphoma. The chain is built from TRBV28 and TRBJ1-1; possible D gene TRBD1, 6 bases. CDR3 amino acids: CASSLGGRGTEAFF. In nucleotides, the CDR3 is TGTGCCAGCAGTTTAGGGGGGCGAGGAACTGAAGCTTTCTTT.